These T cell receptor beta chains were read from a single sample in a study of CD8+ T cells in alopecia areata. Sequencing was performed with immunoSEQ multiplex PCR; in TCRdb, only in-frame clones are kept and a portion is missing. The table includes under 250,000 clones, about 58% detected once. The sample here was CD4+ T cells sorted from blood, taken at week 4, from a patient treated with tofacitinib. All receptors derive from a human donor with alopecia areata. The CDR3 runs from the conserved cysteine through the conserved F or W. The D gene is left open where the match is weak. A clone size is listed for some rows: how often the clone was seen (once, few, many), or a class if it is expanded.

abundance	v_gene	j_gene	d_gene	CDR3nt	CDR3aa
NA	TRBV6-6	TRBJ2-2	NA	TGTGCCAGCAGTAACGGACAATCCGGGGAGCTGTTTTTT	CASSNGQSGELFF
NA	TRBV30	TRBJ2-1	NA	TGTGCCTGGAGTGTAGGCAGTGAGCAGTTCTTC	CAWSVGSEQFF
NA	TRBV29-1	TRBJ1-1	NA	TGCAGCGCTTCGACCGGACGGGAGACTGAAGCTTTCTTT	CSASTGRETEAFF
NA	TRBV23-1	TRBJ1-5	NA	TGCGCCAGCAGTCAATCCGACGCCAAACCGTATCAGCCCCAGCATTTT	CASSQSDAKPYQPQHF
few	TRBV19	TRBJ1-2	NA	TGTGCCAGTAGTGCGTCGACGCGTTCCGGCTATGGCTACACCTTC	CASSASTRSGYGYTF
NA	TRBV29-1	TRBJ1-1	NA	TGCAGCGTTGATATTGTCGCTAACACTGAAGCTTTCTTT	CSVDIVANTEAFF
NA	TRBV27	TRBJ1-6	NA	TGTGCCAGCAGTTTCTCCGGGGGCTCGGGTTCACCCCTCCACTTT	CASSFSGGSGSPLHF
NA	TRBV25-1	TRBJ1-2	NA	TGTGCCAGCAGTGAATACGATGGCTACACCTTC	CASSEYDGYTF
few	TRBV5-1	TRBJ2-7	NA	TGCGCCAGCAGCTTTCGAATCGACTCCTACGAGCAGTACTTC	CASSFRIDSYEQYF
NA	TRBV9	TRBJ1-3	TRBD1	TGTGCCAGCAGCGCCGAGACAGGGTTCTCTGGAAACACCATATATTTT	CASSAETGFSGNTIYF
NA	TRBV27	TRBJ2-6	NA	TGTGCCAGCAGTTCCGCCGGGGCCAACGTCCTGACTTTC	CASSSAGANVLTF
few	TRBV30	TRBJ2-3	TRBD1	TGTGCCTGGAGTGGACAGGGAGCAGATACGCAGTATTTT	CAWSGQGADTQYF
NA	TRBV29-1	TRBJ2-2	NA	TGCAGCGTCCGCCCGCAGGCCAACACCGGGGAGCTGTTTTTT	CSVRPQANTGELFF
NA	TRBV5-4	TRBJ1-1	TRBD1	TGTGCCAGCAGGCAAGACAGGGGCACTGAAGCTTTCTTT	CASRQDRGTEAFF
NA	TRBV7-9	TRBJ2-7	NA	TGTGCCAGCAGCTTAGGTACGGGGAGCTCCTACGAGCAGTACTTC	CASSLGTGSSYEQYF
NA	TRBV9	TRBJ2-2	NA	TGTGCCAGCAGCCCCCCAAATGGGAACACCGGGGAGCTGTTTTTT	CASSPPNGNTGELFF
NA	TRBV6-5	TRBJ2-3	NA	TGTGCCAGCAGTTACCCGGAAGATACGCAGTATTTT	CASSYPEDTQYF
NA	TRBV15	TRBJ1-2	NA	TGTGCCACCAGCATTGGAGCAGGGCGTGGTGGCTACACCTTC	CATSIGAGRGGYTF
NA	TRBV5-6	TRBJ1-6	NA	TGTGCCAGCAGCCCTGGGACCACGGACAATTCACCCCTCCACTTT	CASSPGTTDNSPLHF
NA	TRBV28	TRBJ1-1	NA	TGTGCCAGCACCCCCGGGACTGAAGCTTTCTTT	CASTPGTEAFF
NA	TRBV2	TRBJ2-3	NA	TGTGCCAGCAGTACTCTAACAGATACGCAGTATTTT	CASSTLTDTQYF
NA	TRBV29-1	TRBJ1-2	NA	TGCAGCGTTGACCCGACAGACTATGGCTACACCTTC	CSVDPTDYGYTF
once	TRBV15	TRBJ2-3	NA	TGTGCCACCAGCAGAGGTCTAGGGGGGGCCACAGATACGCAGTATTTT	CATSRGLGGATDTQYF
NA	TRBV27	TRBJ1-1	NA	TGTGCCAGCAGTTTAATCCGGTCGAACACTGAAGCTTTCTTT	CASSLIRSNTEAFF
once	TRBV27	TRBJ2-5	NA	TGTGCCAGCAGCGGGAGACCGGGACGGCAAGAGACCCAGTACTTC	CASSGRPGRQETQYF
NA	TRBV5-1	TRBJ2-3	NA	TGCGCCAGCAGCTTAGGGGCCCTCCGGGATACGCAGTATTTT	CASSLGALRDTQYF
once	TRBV4-1	TRBJ1-5	TRBD1	TGCGCCAGCAGCCAAGAATATTCGACAGGGGATAATCAGCCCCAGCATTTT	CASSQEYSTGDNQPQHF
once	TRBV2	TRBJ2-3	NA	TGTGCCAGCAGTGAAATGGTGGGTACGCAGTATTTT	CASSEMVGTQYF
NA	TRBV29-1	TRBJ2-5	NA	TGCAGCGTCCAGGCGCCAGGGACCCAGTACTTC	CSVQAPGTQYF
NA	TRBV29-1	TRBJ1-1	TRBD1	TGCAGCGTGGAAAGACAGGGAGTCAACACTGAAGCTTTCTTT	CSVERQGVNTEAFF
NA	TRBV14	TRBJ2-5	NA	TGTGCCAGCAGCCAAAATTGGGAGACCCAGTACTTC	CASSQNWETQYF
few	TRBV2	TRBJ2-6	NA	TGTGCCAGCACCCTGATCCCTGGGGCCAACGTCCTGACTTTC	CASTLIPGANVLTF
few	TRBV27	TRBJ1-1	TRBD1	TGTGCCAGCAGTCCAGGGGGCTACACTGAAGCTTTCTTT	CASSPGGYTEAFF
NA	TRBV30	TRBJ1-2	TRBD1	TGTGCCTGGAGTGTACCGGCGGACAGGAGATCCTATGGCTACACCTTC	CAWSVPADRRSYGYTF
few	TRBV7-3	TRBJ1-1	NA	TGTGCCAGCAGCTTAACTCCGAACACTGAAGCTTTCTTT	CASSLTPNTEAFF
NA	TRBV29-1	TRBJ2-2	NA	TGCAGCGTCCCACAGGAAAACACCGGGGAGCTGTTTTTT	CSVPQENTGELFF
NA	TRBV29-1	TRBJ1-2	NA	TGCAGCGTAGACAACGGGGCAAACTATGGCTACACCTTC	CSVDNGANYGYTF
NA	TRBV9	TRBJ2-2	NA	TGTGCCAGCAGCGAGGCCGGGACCACCCCCGGGGAGCTGTTTTTT	CASSEAGTTPGELFF
NA	TRBV2	TRBJ1-1	NA	TGTGCCAGCAGGAACCTAGTTGAAGCTTTCTTT	CASRNLVEAFF
NA	TRBV5-6	TRBJ2-5	NA	TGTGCCAGCTCCATGGGGGGGCCAGAGACCCAGTACTTC	CASSMGGPETQYF
NA	TRBV25-1	TRBJ2-5	NA	TGTGCCAGCAGTGAACAGGTGACCCAGTACTTC	CASSEQVTQYF
NA	TRBV30	TRBJ2-7	NA	TGTGCCTGGAGTGTAGGGGTCACCTACGAGCAGTACTTC	CAWSVGVTYEQYF
NA	TRBV29-1	TRBJ1-4	NA	TGCAGCGTCCCAGGTCGGGCCCCTAATGAAAAACTGTTTTTT	CSVPGRAPNEKLFF
NA	TRBV11-3	TRBJ2-7	TRBD1	TGTGCCAGCAGCTCCCCCGCCCGGGACAGGGTTTCCTACGAGCAGTACTTC	CASSSPARDRVSYEQYF
NA	TRBV5-1	TRBJ1-1	NA	TGCGCCAGCAGCTTTGGGCCCCGACAGAACACTGAAGCTTTCTTT	CASSFGPRQNTEAFF
NA	TRBV30	TRBJ1-5	TRBD1	TGTGCCTGGAGTAACTCAGAAAAGACAGGGCACAATCAGCCCCAGCATTTT	CAWSNSEKTGHNQPQHF
NA	TRBV7-2	TRBJ2-7	NA	TGTGCCAGCAGCTTAGAAGCAGGGGCGTTGTACGAGCAGTACTTC	CASSLEAGALYEQYF
once	TRBV5-1	TRBJ1-6	NA	TGCGCCAGCAGCCGTACCTCCATGAGCTCCTATAATTCACCCCTCCACTTT	CASSRTSMSSYNSPLHF
NA	TRBV29-1	TRBJ2-1	TRBD2	TGCAGCGTCGTAAGACTAGCGGTTTACAATGAGCAGTTCTTC	CSVVRLAVYNEQFF
NA	TRBV25-1	TRBJ2-6	TRBD1	TGTGCCAGCAGTGGGGGACAGGGGGCATCTGGGGCCAACGTCCTGACTTTC	CASSGGQGASGANVLTF
NA	TRBV5-6	TRBJ1-5	TRBD1	TGTGCCAGCAGCTACTACAGGGGGCTAGGGAGCAATCAGCCCCAGCATTTT	CASSYYRGLGSNQPQHF
NA	TRBV7-8	TRBJ2-5	NA	TGTGCCAGCAGCTTAGCCAGGCTAGATCTGGGGACCCAGTACTTC	CASSLARLDLGTQYF
NA	TRBV4-1	TRBJ2-2	TRBD2	TGCGCCAGCAGCCAACTAGCGGGGGGCGGAAGCACCGGGGAGCTGTTTTTT	CASSQLAGGGSTGELFF
few	TRBV30	TRBJ1-1	NA	TGTGCCTGGGGACCCTCGAACACTGAAGCTTTCTTT	CAWGPSNTEAFF
NA	TRBV4-1	TRBJ1-1	TRBD1	TGCGCCAGCAGCCAAGACAGGGGGATGATGAACACTGAAGCTTTCTTT	CASSQDRGMMNTEAFF
NA	TRBV5-1	TRBJ2-2	NA	TGCGCCAGCACCCCGTTGGACACCGGGGAGCTGTTTTTT	CASTPLDTGELFF
NA	TRBV5-1	TRBJ2-1	TRBD1	TGCGCCAGCAGCATGACCTATGGGACAGGGGAGTTCAATGAGCAGTTCTTC	CASSMTYGTGEFNEQFF
NA	TRBV30	TRBJ1-6	NA	TGTGCCTGGAGTGTCGATTCTCCCGCATTCGGATCTTCACCCCTCCACTTT	CAWSVDSPAFGSSPLHF